This T cell receptor (beta chain) stems from a study of regulatory T cells in long-lasting Graves disease. Time point in this sample: newly diagnosed GD, antithyroid drugs for less than 3 months. RNA extracted from PBMCs served as the sequencing template. This clonotype turned up a few times. The antigen is not known. Study conclusions and caveats: It was in persistent disease that TRBV28, TRBJ1-2 and TRBJ2-5 were favored. Lower TCR diversity characterized persistent Graves' patients relative to newly diagnosed patients. Relative to new patients (approximately 1,000), persistent patients exhibited greater sharing of public clonotypes (approximately 2,500).

Both iRepertoire HTBI primers and Arm-PCR of CDR3 regions were used to build the TCR beta libraries. Using its own MiXCR run on the multiplex PCR reads, TCRdb lists one record per CDR3 protein. The table shows 500,000 to 700,000 distinct CDR3 sequences, with 15% to 20% occurring only once. The CDR3 is made up of 14 amino acids. Germline-derived CDR1 and CDR2 are SQVTM and ANQGSEA. V was shortened by 5 bases and J by 5 bases, with 16 bases between the two germline ends. This same sample was also taken into another study, of T cells in Graves' hyperthyroidism and ophthalmopathy. That work adds: A first-round RT-PCR of the TCR CDR3 used the HTBI primer set.

The source material was peripheral blood mononuclear cells (PBMCs), sampled at new diagnosis, from a patient treated with antithyroid drugs. The rearrangement uses TRBV29-1 and TRBJ2-1; D is ambiguous. The source is a woman between 25 and 40 years old with Graves disease. DNA for the CDR3: TGCAGCGTTTGTGGGCAATCCAAGGACAATGAGCAGTTCTTC. It codes for CSVCGQSKDNEQFF.